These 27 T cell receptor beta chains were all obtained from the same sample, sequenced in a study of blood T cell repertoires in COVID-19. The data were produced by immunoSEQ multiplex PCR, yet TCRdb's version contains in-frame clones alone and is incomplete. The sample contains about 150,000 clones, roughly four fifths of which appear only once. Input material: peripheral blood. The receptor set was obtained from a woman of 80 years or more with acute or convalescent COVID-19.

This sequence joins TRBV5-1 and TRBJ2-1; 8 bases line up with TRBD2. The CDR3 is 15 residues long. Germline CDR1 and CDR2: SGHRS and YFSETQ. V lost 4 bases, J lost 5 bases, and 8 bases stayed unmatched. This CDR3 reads CASSPLAGLDNEQFF. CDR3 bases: TGCGCCAGCAGCCCGTTAGCGGGACTGGACAATGAGCAGTTCTTC.

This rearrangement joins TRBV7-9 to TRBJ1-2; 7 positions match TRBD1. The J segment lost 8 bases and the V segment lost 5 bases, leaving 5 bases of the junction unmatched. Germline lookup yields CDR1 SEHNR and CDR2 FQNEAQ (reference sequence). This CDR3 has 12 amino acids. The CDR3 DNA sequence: TGTGCCAGCAGCATCCTGACAGGGGGCTACACCTTC. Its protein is CASSILTGGYTF.

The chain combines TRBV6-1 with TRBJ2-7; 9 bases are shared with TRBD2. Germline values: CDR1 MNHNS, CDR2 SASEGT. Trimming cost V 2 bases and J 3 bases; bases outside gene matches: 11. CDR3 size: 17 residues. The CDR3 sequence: CASSETSGLATLYEQYF. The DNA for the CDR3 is TGTGCCAGCAGTGAAACTTCGGGACTAGCTACCCTCTACGAGCAGTACTTC.

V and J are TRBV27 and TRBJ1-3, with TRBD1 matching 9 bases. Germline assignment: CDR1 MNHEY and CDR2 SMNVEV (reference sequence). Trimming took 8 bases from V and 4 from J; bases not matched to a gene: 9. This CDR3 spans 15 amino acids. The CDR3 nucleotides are TGTGCCAGCGGATACGACAGGGGGAGAGGAAACACCATATATTTT. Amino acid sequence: CASGYDRGRGNTIYF.

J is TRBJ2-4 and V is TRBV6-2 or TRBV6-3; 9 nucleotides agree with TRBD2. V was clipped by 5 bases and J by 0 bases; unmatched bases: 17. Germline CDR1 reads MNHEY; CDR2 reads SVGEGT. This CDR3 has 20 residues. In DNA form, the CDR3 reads TGTGCCAGCAGTCCCCGTGGGGGTAGCGGGGGACTTTTAGCCAAAAACATTCAGTACTTC. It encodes CASSPRGGSGGLLAKNIQYF.

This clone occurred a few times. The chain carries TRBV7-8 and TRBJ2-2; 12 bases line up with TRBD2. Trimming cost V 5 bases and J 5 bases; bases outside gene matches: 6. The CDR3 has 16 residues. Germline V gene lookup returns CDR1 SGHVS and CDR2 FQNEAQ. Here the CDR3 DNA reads TGTGCCAGCAGCCAGACTAGCGGGGGCGTAACCGGGGAGCTGTTTTTT. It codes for CASSQTSGGVTGELFF. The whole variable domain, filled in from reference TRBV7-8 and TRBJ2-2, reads GAGVSQSPRYKVAKRGQDVALRCDPISGHVSLFWYQQALGQGPEFLTYFQNEAQLDKSGLPSDRFFAERPEGSVSTLKIQRTQQEDSAVYLCASSQTSGGVTGELFFGEGSRLTVL.

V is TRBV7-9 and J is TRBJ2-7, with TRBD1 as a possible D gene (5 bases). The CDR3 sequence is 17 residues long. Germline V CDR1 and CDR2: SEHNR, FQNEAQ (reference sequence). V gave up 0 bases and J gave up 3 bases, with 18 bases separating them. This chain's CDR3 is CASSLAADSITDYEQYF. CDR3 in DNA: TGTGCCAGCAGCTTAGCTGCCGACAGCATCACTGACTACGAGCAGTACTTC.

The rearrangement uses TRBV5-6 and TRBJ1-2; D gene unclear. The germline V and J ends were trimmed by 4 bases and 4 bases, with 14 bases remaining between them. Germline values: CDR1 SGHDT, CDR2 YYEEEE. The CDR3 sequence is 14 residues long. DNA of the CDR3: TGTGCCAGCAGCCGGGTCGTGGGTGGCTATGGCTACACCTTC. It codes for CASSRVVGGYGYTF.

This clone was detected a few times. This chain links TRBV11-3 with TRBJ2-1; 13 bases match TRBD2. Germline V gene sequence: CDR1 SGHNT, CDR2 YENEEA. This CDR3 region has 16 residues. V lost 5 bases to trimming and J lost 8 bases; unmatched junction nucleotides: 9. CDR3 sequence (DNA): TGTGCCAGCAGCCCTGGGACTAGCGGGACGGGGGATGAGCAGTTCTTC. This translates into CASSPGTSGTGDEQFF.

In DNA, the CDR3 is TGTGCCAGTAGGCGGGACAGGAACACTGAAGCTTTCTTT. Translated: CASRRDRNTEAFF. The J gene is TRBJ1-1, the V gene TRBV19; the match to TRBD1 covers 7 bases. The ends lost 6 bases at V and 1 base at J; junction bases unmatched: 2. CDR1 and CDR2 (germline): LNHDA, SQIVND (reference sequence). The CDR3 runs to 13 residues.

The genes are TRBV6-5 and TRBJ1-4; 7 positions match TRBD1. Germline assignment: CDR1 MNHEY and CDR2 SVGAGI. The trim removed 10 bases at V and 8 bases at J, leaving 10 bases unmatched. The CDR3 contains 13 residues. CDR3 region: CATQQDRLEKLFF. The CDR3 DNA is TGTGCCACCCAACAGGACAGGTTGGAAAAACTGTTTTTT.

CDR3: CASLLGPGDTQYF. The CDR3 DNA reads as TGTGCCAGTTTGTTGGGCCCTGGGGATACGCAGTATTTT. The V call is TRBV2, the J call TRBJ2-3; no definite D call. The CDR3 spans 13 residues. Trimming removed 9 bases at V and 6 bases at J, with 16 bases between. Germline-derived CDR1 and CDR2 are SNHLY and FYNNEI. The full variable domain, completed using reference TRBV2 and TRBJ2-3, is EPEVTQTPSHQVTQMGQEVILRCVPISNHLYFYWYRQILGQKVEFLVSFYNNEISEKSEIFDDQFSVERPDGSNFTLKIRSTKLEDSAMYFCASLLGPGDTQYFGPGTRLTVL.

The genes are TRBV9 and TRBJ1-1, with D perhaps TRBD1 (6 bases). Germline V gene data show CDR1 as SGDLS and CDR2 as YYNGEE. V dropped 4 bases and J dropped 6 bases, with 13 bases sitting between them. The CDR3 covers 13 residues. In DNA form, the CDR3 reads TGTGCCAGCAGCAAACAGGGCGCCGCTGAAGCTTTCTTT. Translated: CASSKQGAAEAFF.

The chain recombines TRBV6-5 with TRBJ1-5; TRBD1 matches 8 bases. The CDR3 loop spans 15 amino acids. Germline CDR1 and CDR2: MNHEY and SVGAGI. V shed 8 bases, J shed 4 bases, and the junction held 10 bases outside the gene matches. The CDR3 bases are TGTGCCAGCTTTGGACAGGGTAACTTAAATCAGCCCCAGCATTTT. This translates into CASFGQGNLNQPQHF.

The CDR3 bases are TGTGCCAGCAGTCCCCCCACCTTACTAGGGAACACAGATACGCAGTATTTT. The encoded protein is CASSPPTLLGNTDTQYF. V usage is TRBV6-2 or TRBV6-3 and J usage is TRBJ2-3; possible D gene TRBD2, 5 bases. There are 17 residues in the CDR3. V lost 5 bases and J lost 2, with 20 bases in between. CDR1 and CDR2 (germline): MNHEY, SVGEGT.

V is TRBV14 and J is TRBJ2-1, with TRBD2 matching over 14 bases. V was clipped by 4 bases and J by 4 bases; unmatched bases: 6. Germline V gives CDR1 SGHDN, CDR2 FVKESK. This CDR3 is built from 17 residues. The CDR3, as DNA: TGTGCCAGCAGCCCTCGGACTAGCGGGAGGCCTTACAATGAGCAGTTCTTC. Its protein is CASSPRTSGRPYNEQFF.

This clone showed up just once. The CDR3 is CASSVGLAGGEQYF. Here the CDR3 DNA reads TGTGCCAGCAGTGTAGGGCTAGCGGGAGGCGAGCAGTACTTC. The rearrangement uses TRBV2 and TRBJ2-7, with 11 bases matching TRBD2. V was clipped by 4 bases and J by 6 bases; unmatched bases: 5. This CDR3 is 14 amino acids long. Germline lookup yields CDR1 SNHLY and CDR2 FYNNEI. Filled out from reference TRBV2 and TRBJ2-7, the complete variable domain reads EPEVTQTPSHQVTQMGQEVILRCVPISNHLYFYWYRQILGQKVEFLVSFYNNEISEKSEIFDDQFSVERPDGSNFTLKIRSTKLEDSAMYFCASSVGLAGGEQYFGPGTRLTVT.

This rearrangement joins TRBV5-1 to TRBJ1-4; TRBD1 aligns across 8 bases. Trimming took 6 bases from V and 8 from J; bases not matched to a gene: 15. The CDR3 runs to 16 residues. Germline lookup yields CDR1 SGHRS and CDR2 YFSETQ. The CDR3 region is CASKRRQGAVGEKLFF. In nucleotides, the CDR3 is TGCGCCAGCAAGAGAAGGCAGGGGGCGGTCGGAGAAAAACTGTTTTTT.

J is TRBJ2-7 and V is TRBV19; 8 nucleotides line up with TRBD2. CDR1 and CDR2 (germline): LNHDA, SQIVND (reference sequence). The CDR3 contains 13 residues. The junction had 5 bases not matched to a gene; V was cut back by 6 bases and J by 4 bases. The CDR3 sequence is CASSSGSRYEQYF. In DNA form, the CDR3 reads TGTGCCAGTAGCAGCGGGAGTAGGTACGAGCAGTACTTC.

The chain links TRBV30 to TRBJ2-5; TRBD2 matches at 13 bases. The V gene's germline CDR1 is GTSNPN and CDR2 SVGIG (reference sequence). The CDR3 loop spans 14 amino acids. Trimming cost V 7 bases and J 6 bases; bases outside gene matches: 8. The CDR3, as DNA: TGTGCCTACCAGGGACTAGCGGGGAGTAAGACCCAGTACTTC. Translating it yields CAYQGLAGSKTQYF.

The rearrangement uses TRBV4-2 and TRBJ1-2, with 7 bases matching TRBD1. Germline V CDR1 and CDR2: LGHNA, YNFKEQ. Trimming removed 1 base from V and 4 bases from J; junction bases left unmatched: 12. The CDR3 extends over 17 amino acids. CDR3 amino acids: CASSQVETGKYSYGYTF. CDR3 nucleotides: TGTGCCAGCAGCCAAGTGGAGACAGGGAAATATAGCTATGGCTACACCTTC.

CDR3 residues: CAISENTGSNSPLHF. For the CDR3, the DNA is TGTGCCATCAGTGAGAATACGGGGTCAAATTCACCCCTCCACTTT. V usage is TRBV10-3 and J usage is TRBJ1-6; D not resolved. This CDR3 has 15 amino acids. The germline V and J ends were trimmed by 2 bases and 7 bases, with 12 bases remaining between them. CDR1 and CDR2 from the germline V gene are ENHRY and SYGVKD.

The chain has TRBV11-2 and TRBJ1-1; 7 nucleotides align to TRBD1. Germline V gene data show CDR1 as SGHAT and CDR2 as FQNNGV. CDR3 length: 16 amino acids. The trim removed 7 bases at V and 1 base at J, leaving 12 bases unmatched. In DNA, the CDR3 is TGTGCCAGCACCACACTCAGGGGGAGTAGGAACACTGAAGCTTTCTTT. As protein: CASTTLRGSRNTEAFF.

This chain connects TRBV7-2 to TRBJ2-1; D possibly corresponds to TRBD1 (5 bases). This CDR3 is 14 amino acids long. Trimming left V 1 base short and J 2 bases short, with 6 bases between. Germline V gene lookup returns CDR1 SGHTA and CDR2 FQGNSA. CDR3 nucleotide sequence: TGTGCCAGCAGCTTAGGCAGGGCCTACAATGAGCAGTTCTTC. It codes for CASSLGRAYNEQFF.

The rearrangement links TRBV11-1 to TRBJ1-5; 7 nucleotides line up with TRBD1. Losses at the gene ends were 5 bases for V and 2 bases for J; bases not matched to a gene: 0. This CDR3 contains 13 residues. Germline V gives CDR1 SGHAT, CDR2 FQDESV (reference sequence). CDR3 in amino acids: CASSTGGNQPQHF. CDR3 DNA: TGTGCCAGCAGCACAGGGGGCAATCAGCCCCAGCATTTT.

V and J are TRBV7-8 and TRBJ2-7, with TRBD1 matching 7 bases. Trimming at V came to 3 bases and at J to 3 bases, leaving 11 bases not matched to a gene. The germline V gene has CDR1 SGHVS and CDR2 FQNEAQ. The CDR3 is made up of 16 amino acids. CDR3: CASSFRGGQVGYEQYF. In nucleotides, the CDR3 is TGTGCCAGCAGCTTTCGAGGGGGCCAGGTAGGCTACGAGCAGTACTTC.

In DNA form, the CDR3 reads TGTGCCAGCAGCTTAAGGTATAGCGGGAGTACTCTTAATGAGCAGTTCTTC. Its protein is CASSLRYSGSTLNEQFF. The chain recombines TRBV7-8 with TRBJ2-1, with TRBD2 identical over 9 bases. Per the germline V gene, CDR1 is SGHVS and CDR2 is FQNEAQ. The CDR3 is 17 amino acids. The junction had 12 bases not matched to a gene; V was cut back by 2 bases and J by 7 bases.